This paragraph reports one TCR beta chain. Its antigen remains unknown. This sample was included in a study of cytomegalovirus exposure and HLA in healthy donors. Despite likely unrecorded immune exposures, the donors were nominally healthy at the time of sampling. The CDR3 is made up of 15 amino acids. Losses at the gene ends were 1 base for V and 1 base for J; bases not matched to a gene: 2. Germline values: CDR1 MGHDK, CDR2 SYGVNS. PCR amplification relied on 60 Vbeta primers (plus 13 Jbeta primers). TCRdb's copy holds only in-frame clones and misses some; the assay was immunoSEQ multiplex PCR. The data contain about 94,000 clones, approximately 77% of them seen just once; the ten biggest clones take up approximately 10%. The study's findings and limits: Available immune exposure information covered CMV serostatus only. A previous analysis found most TCR beta V segments productive roughly 90% or roughly 30% of the time. Among the CMV-associated chains, a few were confirmed in vitro as specific for CMV antigens.

Sequencing input: PBMCs. The origin of this receptor is a human donor in good health. The chain couples TRBV25-1 to TRBJ1-1, with 8 nucleotides matching TRBD1. The CDR3 reads CASSEWTGPNTEAFF. CDR3 nucleotides: TGTGCCAGCAGTGAATGGACAGGGCCGAACACTGAAGCTTTCTTT.